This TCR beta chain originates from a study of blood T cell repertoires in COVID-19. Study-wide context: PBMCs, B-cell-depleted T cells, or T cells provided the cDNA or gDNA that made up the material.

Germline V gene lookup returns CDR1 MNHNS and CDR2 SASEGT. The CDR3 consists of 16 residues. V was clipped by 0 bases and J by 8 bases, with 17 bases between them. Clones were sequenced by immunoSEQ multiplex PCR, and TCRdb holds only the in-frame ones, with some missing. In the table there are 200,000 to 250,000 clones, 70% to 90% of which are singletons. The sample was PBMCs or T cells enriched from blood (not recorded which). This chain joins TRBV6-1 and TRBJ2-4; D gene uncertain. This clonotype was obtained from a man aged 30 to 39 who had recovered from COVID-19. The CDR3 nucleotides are TGTGCCAGCAGTGAAGCTAATCCGTATATCTCGGACATTCAGTACTTC. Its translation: CASSEANPYISDIQYF.